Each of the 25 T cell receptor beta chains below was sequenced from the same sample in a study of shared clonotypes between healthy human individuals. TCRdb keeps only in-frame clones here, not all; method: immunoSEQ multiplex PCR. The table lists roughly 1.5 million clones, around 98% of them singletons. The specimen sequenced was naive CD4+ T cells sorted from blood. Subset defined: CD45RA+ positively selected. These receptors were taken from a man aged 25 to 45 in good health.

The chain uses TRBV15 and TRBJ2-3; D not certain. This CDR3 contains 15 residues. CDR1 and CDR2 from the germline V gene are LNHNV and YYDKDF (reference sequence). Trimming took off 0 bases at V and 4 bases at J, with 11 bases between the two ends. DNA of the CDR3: TGTGCCACCAGCAGAGATGCCAACAGAGCAGATACGCAGTATTTT. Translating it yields CATSRDANRADTQYF.

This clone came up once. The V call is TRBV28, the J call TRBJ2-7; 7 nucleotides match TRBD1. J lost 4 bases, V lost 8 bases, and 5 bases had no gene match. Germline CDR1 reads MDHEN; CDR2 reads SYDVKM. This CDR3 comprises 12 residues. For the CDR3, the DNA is TGTGCCAGCTCGGGACAGAGTTACGAGCAGTACTTC. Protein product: CASSGQSYEQYF.

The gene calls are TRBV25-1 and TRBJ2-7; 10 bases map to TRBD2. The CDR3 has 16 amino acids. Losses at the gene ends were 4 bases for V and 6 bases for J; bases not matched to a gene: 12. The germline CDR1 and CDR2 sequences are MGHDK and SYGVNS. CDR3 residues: CASSGTSGPGRGEQYF. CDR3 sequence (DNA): TGTGCCAGCAGTGGGACTAGCGGCCCGGGGAGGGGCGAGCAGTACTTC.

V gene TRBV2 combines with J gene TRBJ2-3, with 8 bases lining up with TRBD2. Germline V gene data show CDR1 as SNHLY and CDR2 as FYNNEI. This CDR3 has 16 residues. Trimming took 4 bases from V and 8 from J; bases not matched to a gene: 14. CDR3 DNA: TGTGCCAGCAGTGGACATAGCGGGAAGGGCCTGAGTACGCAGTATTTT. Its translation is CASSGHSGKGLSTQYF.

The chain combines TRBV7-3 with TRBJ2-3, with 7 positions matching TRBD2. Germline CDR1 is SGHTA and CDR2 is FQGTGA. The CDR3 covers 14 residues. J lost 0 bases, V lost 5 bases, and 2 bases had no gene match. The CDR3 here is CASSPSGSTDTQYF. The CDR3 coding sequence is TGTGCCAGCAGCCCTAGCGGAAGCACAGATACGCAGTATTTT.

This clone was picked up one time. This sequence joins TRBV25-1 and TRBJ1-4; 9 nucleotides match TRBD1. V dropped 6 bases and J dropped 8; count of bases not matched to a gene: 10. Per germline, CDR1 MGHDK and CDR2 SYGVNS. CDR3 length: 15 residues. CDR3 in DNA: TGTGCCAGCAGCCTAAAGGACAGGGGTAGAGAAAAACTGTTTTTT. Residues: CASSLKDRGREKLFF.

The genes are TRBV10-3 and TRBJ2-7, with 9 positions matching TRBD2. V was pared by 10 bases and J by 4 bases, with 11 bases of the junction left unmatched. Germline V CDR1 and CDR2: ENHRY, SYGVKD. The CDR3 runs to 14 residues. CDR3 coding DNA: TGTGCCACAGGGGGGCTAGCGGGGCAGTACGAGCAGTACTTC. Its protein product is CATGGLAGQYEQYF.

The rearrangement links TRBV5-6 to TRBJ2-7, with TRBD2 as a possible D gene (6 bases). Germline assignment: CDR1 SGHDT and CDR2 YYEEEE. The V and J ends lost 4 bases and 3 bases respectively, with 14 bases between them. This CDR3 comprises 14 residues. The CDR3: CASSPGLDYYEQYF. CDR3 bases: TGTGCCAGCAGCCCGGGACTCGACTACTACGAGCAGTACTTC. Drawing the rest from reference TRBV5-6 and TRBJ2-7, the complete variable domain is DAGVTQSPTHLIKTRGQQVTLRCSPKSGHDTVSWYQQALGQGPQFIFQYYEEEERQRGNFPDRFSGHQFPNYSSELNVNALLLGDSALYLCASSPGLDYYEQYFGPGTRLTVT.

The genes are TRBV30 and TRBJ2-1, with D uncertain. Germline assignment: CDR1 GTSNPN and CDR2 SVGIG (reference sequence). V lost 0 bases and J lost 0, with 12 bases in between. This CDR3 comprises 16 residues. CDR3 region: CAWSVSAFSSYNEQFF. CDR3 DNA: TGTGCCTGGAGTGTTTCAGCGTTTAGCTCCTACAATGAGCAGTTCTTC.

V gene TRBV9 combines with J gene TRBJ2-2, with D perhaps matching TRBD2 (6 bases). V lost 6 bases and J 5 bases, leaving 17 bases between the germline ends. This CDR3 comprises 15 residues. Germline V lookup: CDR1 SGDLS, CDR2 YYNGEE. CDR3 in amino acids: CASKRREAETGELFF. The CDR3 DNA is TGTGCCAGCAAACGGAGGGAGGCTGAGACCGGGGAGCTGTTTTTT.

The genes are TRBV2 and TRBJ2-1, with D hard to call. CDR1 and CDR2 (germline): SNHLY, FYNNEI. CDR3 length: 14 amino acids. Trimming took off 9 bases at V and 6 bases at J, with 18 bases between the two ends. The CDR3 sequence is CASKETPDFNEQFF. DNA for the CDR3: TGTGCCAGTAAAGAGACACCCGACTTCAATGAGCAGTTCTTC.

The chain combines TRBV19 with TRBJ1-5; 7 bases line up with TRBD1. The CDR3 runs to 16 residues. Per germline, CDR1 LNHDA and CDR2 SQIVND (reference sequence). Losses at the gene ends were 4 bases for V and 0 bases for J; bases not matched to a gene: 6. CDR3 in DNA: TGTGCCAGTAGTACCCGACAGGGCAATAGCAATCAGCCCCAGCATTTT. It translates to CASSTRQGNSNQPQHF.

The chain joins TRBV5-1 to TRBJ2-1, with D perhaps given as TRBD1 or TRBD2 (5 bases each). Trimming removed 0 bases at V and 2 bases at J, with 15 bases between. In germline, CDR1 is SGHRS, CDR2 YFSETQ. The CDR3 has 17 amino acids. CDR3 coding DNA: TGCGCCAGCAGCTTGGACCCGGGACCCTTGGCCTACAATGAGCAGTTCTTC. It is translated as CASSLDPGPLAYNEQFF.

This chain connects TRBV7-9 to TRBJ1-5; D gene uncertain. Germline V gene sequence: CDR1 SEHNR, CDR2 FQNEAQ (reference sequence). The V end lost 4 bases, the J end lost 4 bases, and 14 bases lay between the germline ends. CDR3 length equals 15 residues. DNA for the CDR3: TGTGCCAGCAGCTCCAACCGGGGAAGTAATCAGCCCCAGCATTTT. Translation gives CASSSNRGSNQPQHF.

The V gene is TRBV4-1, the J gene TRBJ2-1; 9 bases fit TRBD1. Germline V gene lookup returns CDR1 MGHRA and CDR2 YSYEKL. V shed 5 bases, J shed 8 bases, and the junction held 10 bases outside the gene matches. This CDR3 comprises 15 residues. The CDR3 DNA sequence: TGCGCCAGCAGCTCAGCCGGGACAGGGATCGATGAGCAGTTCTTC. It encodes CASSSAGTGIDEQFF.

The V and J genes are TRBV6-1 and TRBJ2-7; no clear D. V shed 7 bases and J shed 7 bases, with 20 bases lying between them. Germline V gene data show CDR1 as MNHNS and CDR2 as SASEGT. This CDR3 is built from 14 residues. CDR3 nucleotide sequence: TGTGCCAGCACCTACGTTATGGATCCGCAAGAGCAGTACTTC. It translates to CASTYVMDPQEQYF.

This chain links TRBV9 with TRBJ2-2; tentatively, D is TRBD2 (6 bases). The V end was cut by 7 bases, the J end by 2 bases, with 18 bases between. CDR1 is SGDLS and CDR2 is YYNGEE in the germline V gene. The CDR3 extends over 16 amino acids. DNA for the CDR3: TGTGCCAGCGGAAAGGGGAGGCCCCAAAACACCGGGGAGCTGTTTTTT. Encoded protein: CASGKGRPQNTGELFF.

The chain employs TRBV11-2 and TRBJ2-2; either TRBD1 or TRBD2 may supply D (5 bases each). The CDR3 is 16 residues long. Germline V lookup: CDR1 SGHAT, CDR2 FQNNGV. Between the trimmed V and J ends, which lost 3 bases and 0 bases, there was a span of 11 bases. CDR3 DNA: TGTGCCAGCAGCTTCCTCCCGGGACCGAACACCGGGGAGCTGTTTTTT. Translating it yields CASSFLPGPNTGELFF.

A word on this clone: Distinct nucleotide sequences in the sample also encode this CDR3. CDR3 loop: CASSVEGGPTYEQYF. DNA for the CDR3: TGTGCCAGCAGCGTAGAGGGGGGTCCTACCTACGAGCAGTACTTC. This sequence joins TRBV9 and TRBJ2-7; the D call may be TRBD1 or TRBD2 (6 bases each). In germline, CDR1 is SGDLS, CDR2 YYNGEE. V lost 0 bases and J lost 2, with 12 bases in between. This CDR3 is 15 amino acids long.

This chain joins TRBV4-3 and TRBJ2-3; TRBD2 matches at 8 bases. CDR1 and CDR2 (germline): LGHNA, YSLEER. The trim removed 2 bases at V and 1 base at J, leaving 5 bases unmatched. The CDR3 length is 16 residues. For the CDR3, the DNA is TGCGCCAGCAGCCAATCCGGGACTAGGGGCACAGATACGCAGTATTTT. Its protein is CASSQSGTRGTDTQYF.

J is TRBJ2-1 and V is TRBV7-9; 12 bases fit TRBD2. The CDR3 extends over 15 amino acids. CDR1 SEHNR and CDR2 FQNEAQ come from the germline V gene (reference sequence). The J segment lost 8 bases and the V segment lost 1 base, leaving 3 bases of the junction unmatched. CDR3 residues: CASSLVLAGGDEQFF. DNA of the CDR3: TGTGCCAGCAGCTTAGTTCTAGCGGGAGGGGATGAGCAGTTCTTC.

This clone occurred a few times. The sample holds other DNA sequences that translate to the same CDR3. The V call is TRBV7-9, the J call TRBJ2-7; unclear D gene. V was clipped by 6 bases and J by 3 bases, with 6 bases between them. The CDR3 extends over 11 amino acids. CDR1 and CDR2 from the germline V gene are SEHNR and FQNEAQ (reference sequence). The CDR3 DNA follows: TGTGCCAGCAGTAGTTACTACGAGCAGTACTTC. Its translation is CASSSYYEQYF.

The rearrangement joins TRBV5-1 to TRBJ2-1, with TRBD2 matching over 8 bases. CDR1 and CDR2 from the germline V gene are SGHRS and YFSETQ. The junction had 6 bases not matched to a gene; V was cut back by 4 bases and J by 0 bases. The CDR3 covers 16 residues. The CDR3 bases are TGCGCCAGCAGCAACACTAGCGGCAGCTCCTACAATGAGCAGTTCTTC. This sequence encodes CASSNTSGSSYNEQFF.

DNA for the CDR3: TGTGCCAGCAGGGTCGTGTGGCATATCACAGATACGCAGTATTTT. Its protein is CASRVVWHITDTQYF. The rearrangement links TRBV6-5 to TRBJ2-3; D remains unclear. Germline V gene data show CDR1 as MNHEY and CDR2 as SVGAGI. This CDR3 has 15 amino acids. The V gene lost 6 bases and the J gene lost 2 bases, with 15 bases spanning the gap.

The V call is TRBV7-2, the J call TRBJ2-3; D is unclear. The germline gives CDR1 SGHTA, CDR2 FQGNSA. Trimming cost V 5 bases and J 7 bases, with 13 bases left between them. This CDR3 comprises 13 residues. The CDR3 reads CASSPLSSYTQYF. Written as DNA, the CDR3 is TGTGCCAGCAGCCCCCTTAGTTCATATACGCAGTATTTT.